This paragraph covers one TCR beta chain sequence. As yet, its antigen is unknown. Use of 60 Vbeta and 13 Jbeta primers characterized the PCR. TCRdb's copy holds only in-frame clones and misses some; the assay was immunoSEQ multiplex PCR. The sample lists about 130,000 clones, around four fifths seen once, with about 4.3% in the top ten. The data were taken from a study of cytomegalovirus exposure and HLA in healthy donors. On the study more broadly: As an earlier analysis found, around 190 million T cells yielded 100 million to 130 million unique TCR beta sequences.

Trimming cost V 0 bases and J 3 bases, with 15 bases left between them. From germline, CDR1 is MGHRA and CDR2 YSYEKL. The CDR3 runs to 16 residues. Study observations and caveats: One variant, a missense change in DCLRE1C, was linked in a later analysis to TCR beta V- and J-gene trimming. It was reported in a later analysis that an Asian-associated ancestry cluster showed fewer N-insertions than the roughly 670-donor mean.

The origin of this receptor is a young man in good health. This sequence joins TRBV4-1 and TRBJ2-7; TRBD2 is a possible D gene (5 bases). The material sequenced was PBMCs. The CDR3 DNA is TGCGCCAGCAGCCAAGATCGAAACGGGAAGGTCTACGAGCAGTACTTC. Encoded protein: CASSQDRNGKVYEQYF.